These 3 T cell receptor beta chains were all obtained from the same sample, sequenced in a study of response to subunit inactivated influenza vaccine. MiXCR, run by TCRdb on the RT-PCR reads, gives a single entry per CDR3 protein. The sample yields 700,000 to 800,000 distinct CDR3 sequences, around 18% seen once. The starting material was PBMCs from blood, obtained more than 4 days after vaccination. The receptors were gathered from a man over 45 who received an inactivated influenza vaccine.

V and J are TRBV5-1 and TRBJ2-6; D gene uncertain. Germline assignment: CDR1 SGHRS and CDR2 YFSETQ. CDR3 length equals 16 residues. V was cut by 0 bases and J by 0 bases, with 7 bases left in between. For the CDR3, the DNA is TGCGCCAGCAGCTTGGAGGTATTCTCTGGGGCCAACGTCCTGACTTTC. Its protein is CASSLEVFSGANVLTF.

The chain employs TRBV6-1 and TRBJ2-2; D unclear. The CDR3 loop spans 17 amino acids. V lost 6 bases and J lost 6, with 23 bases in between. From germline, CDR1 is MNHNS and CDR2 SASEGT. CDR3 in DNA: TGTGCCAGCAGCCCACCTTGGCCAGTGGGTGGGGCCGGGGAGCTGTTTTTT. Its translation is CASSPPWPVGGAGELFF.

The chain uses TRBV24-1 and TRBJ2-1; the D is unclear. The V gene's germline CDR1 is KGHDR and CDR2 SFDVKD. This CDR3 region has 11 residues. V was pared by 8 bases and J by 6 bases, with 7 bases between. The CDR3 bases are TGTGCCACCAATCGAGGCAATGAGCAGTTCTTC. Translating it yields CATNRGNEQFF.